These 24 T cell receptor beta chains were all obtained from the same sample, sequenced in a study of blood T cell repertoires in COVID-19. Method: immunoSEQ multiplex PCR; TCRdb's copy keeps in-frame clones and lacks some. The sample holds 450,000 or so clones, 70% to 90% seen once. Material: peripheral blood. All receptors come from a man between 18 and 35 years old with COVID-19, enrolled during active disease.

The CDR3 loop reads CASSGMAVPLTEAFF. CDR3 in DNA: TGTGCCAGCAGTGGAATGGCGGTTCCCCTCACAGAAGCTTTCTTT. The chain joins TRBV2 to TRBJ1-1, with D unclear. Per germline, CDR1 SNHLY and CDR2 FYNNEI. With 4 bases removed from V and 8 bases from J, the gap between germline ends came to 20 bases. This CDR3 region has 15 residues. Together with reference TRBV2 and TRBJ1-1, the CDR3 gives the full variable domain: EPEVTQTPSHQVTQMGQEVILRCVPISNHLYFYWYRQILGQKVEFLVSFYNNEISEKSEIFDDQFSVERPDGSNFTLKIRSTKLEDSAMYFCASSGMAVPLTEAFFGQGTRLTVV.

The chain links TRBV19 to TRBJ2-5, with D perhaps TRBD2 (6 bases). The length of the CDR3 is 11 residues. The V end lost 8 bases, the J end lost 7 bases, and 11 bases lay between the germline ends. Germline CDR1 is LNHDA and CDR2 is SQIVND (reference sequence). CDR3 bases: TGTGCCAGTTCCGGGGGACGGACCCAGTACTTC. It yields the protein CASSGGRTQYF.

CDR3 in DNA: TGCGCCAGCAGACATGGACTAGCTGGGAATGAGCAGTTCTTC. Protein sequence: CASRHGLAGNEQFF. This chain uses TRBV5-1 with TRBJ2-1; 8 nucleotides match TRBD2. CDR3 size: 14 residues. The germline gives CDR1 SGHRS, CDR2 YFSETQ. J lost 7 bases, V lost 5 bases, and 8 bases had no gene match.

The chain employs TRBV6-1 and TRBJ1-2; no reliable D call. In germline, CDR1 is MNHNS, CDR2 SASEGT. This CDR3 comprises 11 residues. Trimming cost V 3 bases and J 12 bases, with 11 bases left between them. CDR3 protein: CASSDGGRDTF. The CDR3 coding sequence is TGTGCCAGCAGTGACGGCGGTCGGGACACCTTC.

The J gene is TRBJ2-1, the V gene TRBV7-6; D might be TRBD2 (5 bases). The CDR3 is made up of 16 amino acids. Between the trimmed V and J ends, which lost 5 bases and 2 bases, there was a span of 16 bases. Germline V lookup: CDR1 SGHVS, CDR2 FNYEAQ. For the CDR3, the DNA is TGTGCCAGCAGCAGTCGGACTGATCGAGCCTACAATGAGCAGTTCTTC. Translating gives CASSSRTDRAYNEQFF.

The chain links TRBV27 to TRBJ2-7; the match to TRBD2 covers 11 bases. The V gene's germline CDR1 is MNHEY and CDR2 SMNVEV (reference sequence). The CDR3 length is 16 residues. The trim removed 6 bases at V and 5 bases at J, leaving 12 bases unmatched. CDR3 sequence reads: CASRGGLAEPNDEQYF. The CDR3, as DNA: TGTGCCAGCAGGGGGGGACTAGCGGAACCCAACGACGAGCAGTACTTC.

The chain links TRBV2 to TRBJ1-1; 9 bases map to TRBD1. V gave up 2 bases and J gave up 3 bases; unmatched junction bases: 7. The CDR3 covers 16 residues. Germline V gives CDR1 SNHLY, CDR2 FYNNEI. CDR3 amino acids: CASSEYRNRGHTEAFF. CDR3 in DNA: TGTGCCAGCAGTGAATACAGGAACAGGGGGCACACTGAAGCTTTCTTT. Filled out from reference TRBV2 and TRBJ1-1, the complete variable domain reads EPEVTQTPSHQVTQMGQEVILRCVPISNHLYFYWYRQILGQKVEFLVSFYNNEISEKSEIFDDQFSVERPDGSNFTLKIRSTKLEDSAMYFCASSEYRNRGHTEAFFGQGTRLTVV.

A word on this clone: Other DNA sequences in this sample translate to the same CDR3. The chain recombines TRBV10-3 with TRBJ2-5; maybe TRBD1 (6 bases). Trimming removed 6 bases at V and 1 base at J, with 9 bases between. In germline, CDR1 is ENHRY, CDR2 SYGVKD. CDR3 length equals 13 residues. The CDR3 is CAIRGQTQETQYF. The CDR3, as DNA: TGTGCCATCAGAGGACAGACCCAAGAGACCCAGTACTTC.

In this sample, this clone turned up once. The chain employs TRBV24-1 and TRBJ2-7, with 7 positions matching TRBD2. Germline CDR1 reads KGHDR; CDR2 reads SFDVKD. The CDR3 length is 14 residues. Unmatched junction bases numbered 9, after V lost 4 bases and J lost 7 bases. Written as DNA, the CDR3 is TGTGCCACCAGTGACTCTAGCGGTACCGGGGAGCAGTACTTC. Protein sequence: CATSDSSGTGEQYF.

The chain uses TRBV6-5 and TRBJ1-1, with D hard to call. The V end was cut by 7 bases, the J end by 3 bases, with 15 bases between. The CDR3 runs 14 residues. Germline CDR1 MNHEY, CDR2 SVGAGI. In DNA, the CDR3 is TGTGCCAGCACGGGTCAGCCCCGGGACACTGAAGCTTTCTTT. As protein: CASTGQPRDTEAFF.

The rearrangement uses TRBV27 and TRBJ2-3, with TRBD1 matching over 8 bases. The J segment lost 4 bases and the V segment lost 5 bases, leaving 20 bases of the junction unmatched. The CDR3 sequence is 19 residues long. The germline V gene has CDR1 MNHEY and CDR2 SMNVEV (reference sequence). Here the CDR3 DNA reads TGTGCCAGCAGTCCCCTGGACAGGGTCGACGGGAGTTTGTCAGATACGCAGTATTTT. This gives the protein CASSPLDRVDGSLSDTQYF.

The V gene is TRBV30, the J gene TRBJ2-5; 12 bases fit TRBD2. With V trimmed by 5 bases and J by 5 bases, 15 bases remained unmatched. Germline CDR1 GTSNPN, CDR2 SVGIG (reference sequence). The CDR3 is 17 amino acids. The CDR3 loop reads CAWPFPTSGGPQETQYF. For the CDR3, the DNA is TGTGCCTGGCCATTTCCGACTAGCGGGGGACCCCAGGAGACCCAGTACTTC.

The V call is TRBV19, the J call TRBJ2-2; possible D gene TRBD1, 5 bases. The germline gives CDR1 LNHDA, CDR2 SQIVND (reference sequence). V was trimmed by 4 bases and J by 5 bases, leaving 14 bases between them. This CDR3 region has 15 residues. In nucleotides, the CDR3 is TGTGCCAGTAGTACAGCCCCAGGGCGAACCGGGGAGCTGTTTTTT. Translation: CASSTAPGRTGELFF.

The chain carries TRBV24-1 and TRBJ2-1; D remains ambiguous. The V gene's germline CDR1 is KGHDR and CDR2 SFDVKD. The V gene lost 3 bases and the J gene lost 9 bases, with 17 bases spanning the gap. This CDR3 comprises 15 residues. CDR3 DNA: TGTGCCACCAGTGATCGCGCCTTAGTAATCGGTGAGCAGTTCTTC. It specifies CATSDRALVIGEQFF.

This clone was recorded at least ten times. Other DNA sequences in the sample encode the same CDR3. The chain employs TRBV5-8 and TRBJ1-6; D not certain. Germline CDR1 and CDR2: SGHTS and YDEGEE. V was cut by 0 bases and J by 7 bases, with 8 bases left in between. The CDR3 spans 14 residues. The CDR3 bases are TGTGCCAGCAGCTTGGGACGGGAAAATTCACCCCTCCACTTT. Translation: CASSLGRENSPLHF.

The CDR3 DNA reads TGTGCCAGCAGCTTATATGACAGTCAAGAGACCCAGTACTTC. Its protein is CASSLYDSQETQYF. The chain has TRBV5-8 and TRBJ2-5; tentatively, D is TRBD1 (5 bases). The CDR3 length is 14 residues. Trimming took off 2 bases at V and 2 bases at J, with 10 bases between the two ends. Per the germline V gene, CDR1 is SGHTS and CDR2 is YDEGEE.

The count of this clone is one. V usage is TRBV18 and J usage is TRBJ1-3; D not certain. V lost 3 bases and J lost 0, with 12 bases in between. The CDR3 sequence is 16 residues long. CDR1 KGHSH and CDR2 LQKENI come from the germline V gene. CDR3 sequence: CASSPNQAPSGNTIYF. The CDR3 nucleotides are TGTGCCAGCTCACCTAACCAGGCCCCCTCTGGAAACACCATATATTTT.

The chain carries TRBV30 and TRBJ2-7, with D hard to call. Per the germline V gene, CDR1 is GTSNPN and CDR2 is SVGIG (reference sequence). The CDR3 runs 13 residues. The germline V and J ends were trimmed by 3 bases and 6 bases, with 15 bases remaining between them. In DNA, the CDR3 is TGTGCCTGGAGCCGGAGCTCCGTGGGCGAGCAGTACTTC. Protein sequence: CAWSRSSVGEQYF.

The V call is TRBV6-1, the J call TRBJ1-2; D is undetermined. Germline CDR1 MNHNS, CDR2 SASEGT. The V and J ends lost 3 bases and 5 bases respectively, with 13 bases between them. This CDR3 comprises 14 residues. The CDR3 loop reads CASSERARVYGYTF. DNA for the CDR3: TGTGCCAGCAGTGAGCGTGCCCGAGTTTATGGCTACACCTTC.

The rearrangement joins TRBV7-8 to TRBJ2-3; perhaps TRBD2 as D (7 bases). Trimming took off 7 bases at V and 3 bases at J, with 14 bases between the two ends. This CDR3 region has 14 residues. Germline values: CDR1 SGHVS, CDR2 FQNEAQ. The CDR3 region has the DNA TGTGCCAGCATCCTGGGGGGGCCGACAGATACGCAGTATTTT. Protein: CASILGGPTDTQYF.

CDR3 region: CASNGRGESEAFF. Written as DNA, the CDR3 is TGTGCCAGCAATGGCAGGGGAGAATCTGAAGCTTTCTTT. The V and J genes are TRBV2 and TRBJ1-1; D may be TRBD1 (6 bases). CDR3 size: 13 residues. Looked up from germline, CDR1 is SNHLY and CDR2 is FYNNEI. V was shortened by 7 bases and J by 6 bases, with 15 bases between the two germline ends.

CDR3 amino acids: CASSQVPAGSGSSIDTQYF. CDR3 bases: TGTGCCAGCAGCCAAGTTCCCGCCGGGAGCGGGAGTTCTATAGATACGCAGTATTTT. The chain couples TRBV4-2 to TRBJ2-3, with 8 nucleotides matching TRBD2. With 1 base clipped from V and 5 bases from J, the junction kept 17 bases outside the gene matches. Germline V gene data show CDR1 as LGHNA and CDR2 as YNFKEQ. The CDR3 runs 19 residues.

The chain has TRBV11-2 and TRBJ2-3; maybe TRBD1 (5 bases). Trimming removed 7 bases at V and 2 bases at J, with 13 bases between. The CDR3 sequence is 14 residues long. Per germline, CDR1 SGHAT and CDR2 FQNNGV. CDR3 loop: CASTFDRHTDTQYF. Here the CDR3 DNA reads TGTGCCAGCACCTTTGACAGACACACAGATACGCAGTATTTT.

This clone was detected only once. The chain has TRBV5-1 and TRBJ2-1; D may be TRBD2 (6 bases). Germline CDR1 SGHRS, CDR2 YFSETQ. V was clipped by 4 bases and J by 8 bases, with 16 bases between them. CDR3 length: 14 residues. As DNA, the CDR3 is TGCGCCAGCAGCGCCTCCGGGAGTAGGGATGAGCAGTTCTTC. The encoded protein is CASSASGSRDEQFF.